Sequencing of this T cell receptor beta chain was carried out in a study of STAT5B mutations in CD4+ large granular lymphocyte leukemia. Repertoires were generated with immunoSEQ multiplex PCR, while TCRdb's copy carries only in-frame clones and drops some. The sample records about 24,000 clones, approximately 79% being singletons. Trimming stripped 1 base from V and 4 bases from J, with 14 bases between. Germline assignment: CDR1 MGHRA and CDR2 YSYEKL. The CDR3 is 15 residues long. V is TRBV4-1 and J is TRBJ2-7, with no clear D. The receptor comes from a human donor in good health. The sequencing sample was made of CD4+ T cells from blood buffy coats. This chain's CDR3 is CASSQGSTLGYEQYF. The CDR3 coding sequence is TGCGCCAGCAGCCAAGGAAGCACCCTGGGGTACGAGCAGTACTTC.